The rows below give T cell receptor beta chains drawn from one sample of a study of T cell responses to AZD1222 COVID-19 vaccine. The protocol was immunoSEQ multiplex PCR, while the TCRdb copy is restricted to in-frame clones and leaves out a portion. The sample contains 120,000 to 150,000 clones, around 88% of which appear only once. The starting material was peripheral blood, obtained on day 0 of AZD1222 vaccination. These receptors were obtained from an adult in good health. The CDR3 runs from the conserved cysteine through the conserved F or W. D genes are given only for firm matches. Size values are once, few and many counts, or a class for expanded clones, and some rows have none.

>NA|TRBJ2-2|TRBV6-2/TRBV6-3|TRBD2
CASSYQTSGRQRFGISGELFF
TGTGCCAGCAGTTATCAGACTAGCGGGAGGCAACGTTTCGGGATTTCCGGGGAGCTGTTTTTT
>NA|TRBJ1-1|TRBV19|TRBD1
CASSDRGSIAEAFF
TGTGCCAGTAGTGACAGGGGATCGATCGCTGAAGCTTTCTTT
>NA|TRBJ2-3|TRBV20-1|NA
CSANVPDTQYF
TGCAGTGCAAACGTCCCCGATACGCAGTATTTT
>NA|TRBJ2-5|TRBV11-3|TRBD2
CASSSTGGSKTQYF
TGTGCCAGCAGCTCCACCGGGGGGAGCAAGACCCAGTACTTC
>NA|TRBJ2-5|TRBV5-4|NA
CASSNRDSQETQYF
TGTGCCAGCAGTAACCGGGACTCTCAAGAGACCCAGTACTTC
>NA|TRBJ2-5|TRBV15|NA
CATSEGGGRTQYF
TGTGCCACCAGCGAGGGGGGCGGTAGGACCCAGTACTTC
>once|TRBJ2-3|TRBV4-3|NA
CASSRRYGGTDTQYF
TGCGCCAGCAGCCGGAGGTACGGGGGCACAGATACGCAGTATTTT
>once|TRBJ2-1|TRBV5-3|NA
CARSLARTVYNEQFF
TGTGCCAGAAGCTTGGCCAGGACAGTTTACAATGAGCAGTTCTTC
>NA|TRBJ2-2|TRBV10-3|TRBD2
CAITGTSGRGTGELFF
TGTGCCATCACCGGGACTAGCGGGAGAGGTACCGGGGAGCTGTTTTTT
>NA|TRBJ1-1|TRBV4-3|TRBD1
CASSLQGDTEAFF
TGCGCCAGCAGTCTACAGGGGGACACTGAAGCTTTCTTT
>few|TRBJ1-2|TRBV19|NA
CASSIALAADGYTF
TGTGCCAGTAGTATAGCTTTGGCTGCGGATGGCTACACCTTC
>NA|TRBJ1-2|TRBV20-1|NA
CSANTNYGYTF
TGCAGTGCTAACACTAACTATGGCTACACCTTC
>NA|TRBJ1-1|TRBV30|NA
CAWSVAEVAFF
TGTGCCTGGAGTGTTGCGGAAGTAGCTTTCTTT
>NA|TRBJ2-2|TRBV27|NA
CASSFLFGELFF
TGTGCCAGCAGTTTCCTATTCGGGGAGCTGTTTTTT
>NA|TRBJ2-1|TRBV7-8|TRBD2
CASSFSGGPYNEQFF
TGTGCCAGCAGCTTTAGCGGGGGCCCTTACAATGAGCAGTTCTTC
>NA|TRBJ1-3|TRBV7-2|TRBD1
CASGTVSGNTIYF
TGTGCCAGCGGGACAGTCTCTGGAAACACCATATATTTT
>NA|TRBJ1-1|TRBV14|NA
CASSVRNTEAFF
TGTGCCAGCAGCGTTCGCAACACTGAAGCTTTCTTT
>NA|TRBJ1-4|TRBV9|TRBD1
CASSLTGTGGEKLFF
TGTGCCAGCAGCTTAACCGGGACAGGGGGTGAAAAACTGTTTTTT
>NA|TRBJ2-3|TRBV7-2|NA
CASSPGVGVTQYF
TGTGCCAGCAGCCCAGGGGTGGGAGTTACGCAGTATTTT
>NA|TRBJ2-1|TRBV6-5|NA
CASSSGGHEQFF
TGTGCCAGCAGCTCGGGGGGCCATGAGCAGTTCTTC
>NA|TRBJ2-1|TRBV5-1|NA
CASSFGTTPSYNEQFF
TGCGCCAGCAGCTTCGGAACTACTCCTTCCTACAATGAGCAGTTCTTC
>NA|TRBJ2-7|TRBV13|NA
CASSPGQDYEQYF
TGTGCCAGCAGCCCCGGGCAAGACTACGAGCAGTACTTC
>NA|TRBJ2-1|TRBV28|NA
CASRELNNEQFF
TGTGCCAGCAGGGAACTTAACAATGAGCAGTTCTTC
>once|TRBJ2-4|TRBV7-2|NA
CASSNPVNGYIQYF
TGTGCCAGCAGCAACCCGGTTAACGGTTACATTCAGTACTTC
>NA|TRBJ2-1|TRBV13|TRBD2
CASRTRREERVGEQFF
TGTGCCAGCAGGACCCGGCGGGAGGAAAGGGTTGGTGAGCAGTTCTTC
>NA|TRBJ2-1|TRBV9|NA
CASSVADNEQFF
TGTGCCAGCAGCGTAGCGGACAATGAGCAGTTCTTC
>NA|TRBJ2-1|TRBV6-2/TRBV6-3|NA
CASSLGPSSYNEQFF
TGTGCCAGCAGTTTAGGGCCGTCATCCTACAATGAGCAGTTCTTC
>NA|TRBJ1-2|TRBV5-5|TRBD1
CASSLVGTENYGYTF
TGTGCCAGCAGCTTGGTAGGGACAGAGAACTATGGCTACACCTTC
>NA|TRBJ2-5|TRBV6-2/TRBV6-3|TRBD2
CASSYAGAGETQYF
TGTGCCAGCAGTTACGCGGGAGCCGGGGAGACCCAGTACTTC
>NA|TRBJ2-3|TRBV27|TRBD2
CASFAIAGPDTQYF
TGTGCCAGCTTCGCAATAGCGGGACCAGATACGCAGTATTTT
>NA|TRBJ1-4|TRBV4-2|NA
CASSQDQGTSNEKLFF
TGTGCCAGCAGCCAAGATCAAGGGACCAGTAATGAAAAACTGTTTTTT
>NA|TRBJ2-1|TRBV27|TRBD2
CASSLSARRLAGYNEQFF
TGTGCCAGCAGTTTATCTGCTAGGAGGCTAGCGGGGTACAATGAGCAGTTCTTC
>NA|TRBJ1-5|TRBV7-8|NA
CASSLVPTPGQPQHF
TGTGCCAGCAGCTTAGTTCCGACTCCGGGTCAGCCCCAGCATTTT
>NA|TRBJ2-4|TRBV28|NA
CASTQFGVAKNIQYF
TGTGCCAGTACCCAGTTTGGGGTAGCCAAAAACATTCAGTACTTC
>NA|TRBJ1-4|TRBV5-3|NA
CARSVTGQGRGTVF
TGTGCCAGAAGCGTGACCGGTCAAGGGCGGGGAACTGTTTTT
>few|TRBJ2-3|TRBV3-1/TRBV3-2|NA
CASSQTDTQYF
TGTGCCAGCAGCCAAACAGATACGCAGTATTTT
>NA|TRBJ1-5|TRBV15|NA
CATSRPEWSNQPQHF
TGTGCCACCAGCAGACCCGAGTGGAGCAATCAGCCCCAGCATTTT
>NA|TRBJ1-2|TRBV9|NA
CASSVRTDNYGYTF
TGTGCCAGCAGCGTTCGGACGGATAACTATGGCTACACCTTC
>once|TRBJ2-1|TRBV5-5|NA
CASSLDGSSYNEQFF
TGTGCCAGCAGCTTGGACGGGAGCTCCTACAATGAGCAGTTCTTC
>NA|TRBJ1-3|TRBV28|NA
CASTDSNSGNTIYF
TGTGCCAGTACAGACAGCAACTCTGGAAACACCATATATTTT
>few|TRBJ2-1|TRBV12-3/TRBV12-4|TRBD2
CASNGGVVPEQFF
TGTGCCAGCAATGGGGGGGTAGTCCCTGAGCAGTTCTTC
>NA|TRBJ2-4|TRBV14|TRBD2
CASGLAGGIQYF
TGTGCCAGCGGGCTAGCGGGAGGTATTCAGTACTTC
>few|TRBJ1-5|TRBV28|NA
CASSRSGVGYQPQHF
TGTGCCAGCAGTCGATCAGGCGTCGGTTATCAGCCCCAGCATTTT
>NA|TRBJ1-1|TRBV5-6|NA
CASSLGQGTTEAFF
TGTGCCAGCAGCTTGGGGCAGGGGACCACTGAAGCTTTCTTT
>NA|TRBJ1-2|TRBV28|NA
CASFEGANYGYTF
TGTGCCAGCTTTGAGGGTGCAAACTATGGCTACACCTTC
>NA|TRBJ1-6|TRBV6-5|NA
CASSSSTGNNSPLHF
TGTGCCAGCAGTTCTTCTACAGGGAATAATTCACCCCTCCACTTT
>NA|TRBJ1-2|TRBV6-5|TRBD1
CASQTGGSNYGYTF
TGTGCCAGCCAAACAGGGGGGTCTAACTATGGCTACACCTTC
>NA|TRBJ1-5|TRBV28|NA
CASKVFQYSNQPQHF
TGTGCCAGCAAAGTTTTTCAGTATAGCAATCAGCCCCAGCATTTT
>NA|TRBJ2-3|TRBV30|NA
CAWSASTDTQYF
TGTGCCTGGAGTGCAAGCACAGATACGCAGTATTTT
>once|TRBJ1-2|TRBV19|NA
CASSTAANDGYTF
TGTGCCAGTAGTACGGCAGCCAATGATGGCTACACCTTC
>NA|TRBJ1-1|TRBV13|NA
CASFRSSEAFF
TGTGCCAGCTTTAGGAGCTCTGAAGCTTTCTTT
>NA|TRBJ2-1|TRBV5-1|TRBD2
CASTPGLAGAASHEQFF
TGCGCCAGCACCCCGGGACTAGCGGGAGCGGCTAGCCATGAGCAGTTCTTC
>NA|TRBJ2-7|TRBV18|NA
CASSPPSRRFYEQYF
TGTGCCAGCTCACCACCGTCCAGGAGGTTCTACGAGCAGTACTTC
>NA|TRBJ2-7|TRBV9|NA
CASSVDVQGYEQYF
TGTGCCAGCAGCGTAGATGTACAGGGCTACGAGCAGTACTTC
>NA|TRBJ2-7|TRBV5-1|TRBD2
CASSLSGSSYEQYF
TGCGCCAGCAGCTTAAGCGGGAGCTCCTACGAGCAGTACTTC
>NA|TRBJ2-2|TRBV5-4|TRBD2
CASSLGLAGTTGELFF
TGTGCCAGCAGCTTGGGGCTAGCGGGGACCACCGGGGAGCTGTTTTTT
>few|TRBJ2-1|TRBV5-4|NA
CASSPELGEQFF
TGTGCCAGCAGCCCAGAGTTGGGTGAGCAGTTCTTC